Listed below are T cell receptor beta chains from one sample, sequenced in a study of CD8+ T cells in alopecia areata. Data came from immunoSEQ multiplex PCR; TCRdb stores just in-frame clones and leaves some out. The sample holds 150,000 to 200,000 clones; roughly 50% are singletons and the top ten take roughly 10%. This specimen consisted of CD8+ T cells sorted from blood, obtained at week 24, from a patient treated with tofacitinib. The receptors originated from a human donor with alopecia areata. The CDR3 runs from the conserved cysteine through the conserved F or W. The D gene is left open where the match is weak. Size values are once, few and many counts, or a class for expanded clones, and some rows have none.

TRBJ1-4 | . | TRBV30 | . | CAWSEVSRVTNEKLFF | TGTGCCTGGAGTGAGGTTTCCCGGGTAACTAATGAAAAACTGTTTTTT
TRBJ2-1 | . | TRBV27 | few | CASSSRSGLYNEQFF | TGTGCCAGCAGTAGCCGGTCTGGGTTATACAATGAGCAGTTCTTC
TRBJ2-4 | . | TRBV4-1 | . | CASSQVSTGTSKNIQYF | TGCGCCAGCAGCCAAGTCTCAACCGGGACCTCAAAAAACATTCAGTACTTC
TRBJ2-7 | . | TRBV5-1 | few | CASSLDPGAAYEQYF | TGCGCCAGCAGCTTGGATCCGGGGGCGGCCTACGAGCAGTACTTC
TRBJ2-6 | . | TRBV10-3 | few | CAISESRGESRFGANVLTF | TGTGCCATCAGTGAGTCGAGGGGGGAGTCGAGGTTTGGGGCCAACGTCCTGACTTTC
TRBJ2-1 | TRBD2 | TRBV4-1 | few | CASSQEPTSGYNEQFF | TGCGCCAGCAGCCAAGAACCGACTAGCGGGTACAATGAGCAGTTCTTC
TRBJ2-3 | . | TRBV4-3 | . | CASSHNPPDTQYF | TGCGCCAGCAGCCACAATCCCCCAGATACGCAGTATTTT
TRBJ1-2 | . | TRBV19 | . | CASSTVALLGPRVYGYTF | TGTGCCAGTAGTACCGTTGCCCTGTTGGGACCGCGCGTCTATGGCTACACCTTC
TRBJ1-5 | . | TRBV27 | few | CASSLSSLGVNQPQHF | TGTGCCAGCAGTTTGTCATCTCTTGGGGTCAATCAGCCCCAGCATTTT
TRBJ1-2 | TRBD1 | TRBV29-1 | few | CSASGTGGAGTF | TGCAGCGCCTCGGGGACAGGGGGCGCGGGGACCTTC
TRBJ1-5 | TRBD1 | TRBV29-1 | . | CSVASQGAGQPQHF | TGCAGCGTTGCGTCCCAGGGGGCGGGTCAGCCCCAGCATTTT
TRBJ1-5 | TRBD1 | TRBV6-6 | . | CATQTRQGREPQHF | TGTGCCACCCAGACAAGACAGGGGCGGGAGCCCCAGCATTTT
TRBJ2-1 | TRBD2 | TRBV7-7 | . | CASSLSGLAGGSEQFF | TGTGCCAGCAGCCTCTCGGGACTAGCGGGGGGGTCTGAGCAGTTCTTC
TRBJ2-6 | . | TRBV7-3 | . | CASSPEDGAISGANVLTF | TGTGCCAGCAGCCCCGAGGATGGGGCGATTTCTGGGGCCAACGTCCTGACTTTC
TRBJ1-1 | . | TRBV10-2 | . | CASRDPDTEAFF | TGCGCCAGCCGGGACCCCGACACTGAAGCTTTCTTT
TRBJ1-1 | . | TRBV27 | . | CASREGSTEAFF | TGTGCCAGCAGAGAGGGGTCCACTGAAGCTTTCTTT
TRBJ2-6 | TRBD1 | TRBV13 | few | CASSLGTGSAGANVLTF | TGTGCCAGCAGCTTAGGGACAGGGAGTGCTGGGGCCAACGTCCTGACTTTC
TRBJ1-2 | . | TRBV29-1 | few | CSVWTGSSYTF | TGCAGCGTGTGGACCGGCTCGAGCTACACCTTC
TRBJ2-7 | . | TRBV27 | once | CASSPLGGEKYEQYF | TGTGCCAGCAGTCCCCTCGGAGGGGAGAAATACGAGCAGTACTTC
TRBJ2-6 | . | TRBV10-2 | few | CASSELSSGANVLTF | TGCGCCAGCAGTGAGCTCAGCTCTGGGGCCAACGTCCTGACTTTC
TRBJ1-4 | . | TRBV5-1 | once | CASSLAWGSEKLFF | TGCGCCAGCAGCTTGGCATGGGGGTCGGAAAAACTGTTTTTT
TRBJ2-1 | TRBD1 | TRBV7-9 | few | CASSSRTGRMNEQFF | TGTGCCAGCAGCTCCCGGACAGGGAGAATGAATGAGCAGTTCTTC
TRBJ2-7 | . | TRBV9 | . | CASSVADTPFYEQYF | TGTGCCAGCAGCGTAGCCGACACCCCCTTCTACGAGCAGTACTTC
TRBJ2-5 | . | TRBV4-1 | . | CASSQGAGSRETQYF | TGCGCCAGCAGCCAAGGTGCCGGATCCCGAGAGACCCAGTACTTC
TRBJ1-1 | . | TRBV11-2 | . | CASTWGGAEAFF | TGTGCCAGCACTTGGGGTGGGGCGGAAGCTTTCTTT
TRBJ2-7 | TRBD1 | TRBV5-6 | . | CASSFGIGQGYYEQYF | TGTGCCAGCAGCTTTGGAATAGGACAGGGTTATTACGAGCAGTACTTC
TRBJ1-5 | . | TRBV6-6 | . | CASSYGGPPANQPQHF | TGTGCCAGCAGTTACGGAGGGCCACCCGCCAATCAGCCCCAGCATTTT
TRBJ1-1 | TRBD1 | TRBV27 | . | CASGRQGLNTEAFF | TGTGCCAGCGGTCGACAGGGATTGAACACTGAAGCTTTCTTT
TRBJ1-1 | . | TRBV11-2 | . | CASSLWGDEAFF | TGTGCCAGCAGCTTATGGGGTGATGAAGCTTTCTTT
TRBJ2-1 | TRBD2 | TRBV9 | . | CASSERLSGVNNAQFF | TGTGCCAGCAGCGAACGACTAAGCGGGGTCAATAATGCGCAGTTCTTC
TRBJ2-7 | TRBD2 | TRBV7-8 | once | CASSLGASGEYEQYF | TGTGCCAGCAGCTTAGGGGCTAGCGGAGAGTACGAGCAGTACTTC
TRBJ1-1 | . | TRBV7-3 | few | CALGVWDTEAFF | TGTGCCCTTGGGGTGTGGGACACTGAAGCTTTCTTT
TRBJ1-1 | TRBD1 | TRBV28 | . | CASTETGVMNTEAFF | TGTGCCAGCACCGAGACAGGGGTGATGAACACTGAAGCTTTCTTT
TRBJ1-1 | . | TRBV15 | . | CATSRGQRNTEAFF | TGTGCCACCAGCAGAGGACAGCGGAACACTGAAGCTTTCTTT
TRBJ1-1 | . | TRBV19 | . | CASSISPGSEAFF | TGTGCCAGTAGTATATCACCCGGCTCTGAAGCTTTCTTT
TRBJ2-2 | . | TRBV29-1 | . | CSGWVTTGELFF | TGCAGCGGCTGGGTCACCACCGGGGAGCTGTTTTTT
TRBJ1-1 | . | TRBV29-1 | few | CSVARQTPEAFF | TGCAGCGTTGCGAGACAGACCCCTGAAGCTTTCTTT
TRBJ2-7 | . | TRBV7-9 | . | CASSPIQGYEQYF | TGTGCCAGCAGCCCAATACAGGGCTACGAGCAGTACTTC
TRBJ2-1 | . | TRBV11-1 | few | CASSLAGGNEQFF | TGTGCCAGCAGCTTGGCGGGTGGCAATGAGCAGTTCTTC